This TCR beta chain is drawn from a study of spatial heterogeneity in lung cancer. Study information: Donors were 72 untreated early-stage non-small cell lung cancer patients. Sequencing of follow-up PBMC samples took place when they were available, at a median of roughly 25 months after resection.

Time point specified: blood at routine non-recurrence follow-up after resection. No cell sorting; template was whole RNA from tumor, lung tissue or PBMC. MiXCR, run by TCRdb on the 5' RACE reads, gives a single entry per CDR3 protein. This sample has some 30,000 distinct CDR3 sequences; under 11% occur once, and the top ten carry 28%. In this sample, this clonotype turned up many times. The CDR3 runs 13 residues. V was pared by 8 bases and J by 0 bases, with 7 bases between. The rearrangement joins TRBV12-3 or TRBV12-4 to TRBJ2-2; D is unresolved. The specimen was PBMCs, collected at follow-up. The clonotype originates from a female donor with early-stage non-small cell lung cancer. The CDR3 coding sequence is TGTGCCAGCCGGTCCCCGAACACCGGGGAGCTGTTTTTT. Its protein product is CASRSPNTGELFF.